This T cell receptor (beta chain) derives from a study of patients and donors after allogeneic stem cell transplantation. TCRdb redid the calling of the RT-PCR reads with MiXCR, one entry per CDR3 protein. The data show about 57,000 distinct CDR3 sequences, about 14% seen once. The CDR3 totals 15 residues. V was pared by 1 base and J by 0 bases, with 8 bases between. The germline gives CDR1 MGHRA, CDR2 YSYEKL. The sample comprised blood, either unsorted or a sorted T cell fraction (not recorded which). This chain uses TRBV4-1 with TRBJ2-3; a weak D match, TRBD1 (5 bases). The sequence was obtained from a human donor who was either an allogeneic HSCT recipient or a stem cell or donor lymphocyte infusion donor (not recorded which). It is not recorded whose cells these are; they may come from a transplant donor. Here the CDR3 reads CASSQARQSTDTQYF. The DNA of the CDR3 is TGCGCCAGCAGCCAAGCGCGACAGAGCACAGATACGCAGTATTTT.